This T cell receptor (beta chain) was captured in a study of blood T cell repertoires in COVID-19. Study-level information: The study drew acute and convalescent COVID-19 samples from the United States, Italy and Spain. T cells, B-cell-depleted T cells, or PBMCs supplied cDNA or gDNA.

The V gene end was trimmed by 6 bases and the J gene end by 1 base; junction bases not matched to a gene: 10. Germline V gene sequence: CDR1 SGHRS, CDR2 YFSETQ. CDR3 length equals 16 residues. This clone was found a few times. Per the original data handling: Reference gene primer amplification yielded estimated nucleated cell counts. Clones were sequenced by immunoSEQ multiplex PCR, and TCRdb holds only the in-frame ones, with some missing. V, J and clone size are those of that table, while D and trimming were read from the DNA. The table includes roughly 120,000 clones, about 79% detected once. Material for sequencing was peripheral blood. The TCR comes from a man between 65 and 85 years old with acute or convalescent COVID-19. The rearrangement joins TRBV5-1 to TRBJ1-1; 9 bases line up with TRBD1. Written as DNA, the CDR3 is TGCGCCAGCACCCCACAATTACAGGGGGCGAACACTGAAGCTTTCTTT. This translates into CASTPQLQGANTEAFF.